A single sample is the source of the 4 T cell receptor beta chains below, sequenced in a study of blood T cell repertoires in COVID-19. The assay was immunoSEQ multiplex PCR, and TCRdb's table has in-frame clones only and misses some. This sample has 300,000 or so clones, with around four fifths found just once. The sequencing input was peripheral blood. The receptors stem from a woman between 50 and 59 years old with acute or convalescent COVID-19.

The CDR3 DNA reads as TGTGCCAGCAGCTCTGACAGGGGAGGGGGCACTGAAGCTTTCTTT. This sequence encodes CASSSDRGGGTEAFF. This chain connects TRBV5-4 to TRBJ1-1, with TRBD1 matching 8 bases. Germline-derived CDR1 and CDR2 are SGHNT and YYREEE (reference sequence). This CDR3 region has 15 residues. V shed 3 bases and J 4 bases; nucleotides not matched to a gene: 8.

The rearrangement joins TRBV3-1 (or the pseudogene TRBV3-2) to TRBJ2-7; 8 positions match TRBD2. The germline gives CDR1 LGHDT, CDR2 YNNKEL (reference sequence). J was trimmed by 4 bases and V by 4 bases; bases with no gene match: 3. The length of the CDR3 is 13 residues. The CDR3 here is CASSRAGAYEQYF. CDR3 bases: TGTGCCAGCAGCCGAGCGGGAGCGTACGAGCAGTACTTC.

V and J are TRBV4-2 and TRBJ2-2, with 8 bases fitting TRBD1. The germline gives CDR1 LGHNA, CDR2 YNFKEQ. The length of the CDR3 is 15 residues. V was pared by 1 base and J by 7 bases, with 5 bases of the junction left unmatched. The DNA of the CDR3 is TGTGCCAGCAGCCAAGTCCAGGGGGCAATCGGGGAGCTGTTTTTT. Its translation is CASSQVQGAIGELFF.

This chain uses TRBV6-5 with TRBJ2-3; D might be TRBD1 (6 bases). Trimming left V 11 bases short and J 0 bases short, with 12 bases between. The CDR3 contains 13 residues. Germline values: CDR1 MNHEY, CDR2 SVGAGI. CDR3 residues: CAARDTSTDTQYF. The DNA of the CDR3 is TGTGCCGCCCGGGACACAAGCACAGATACGCAGTATTTT.